This T cell receptor (beta chain) was documented in a study of blood T cell repertoires in COVID-19. The protocol was immunoSEQ multiplex PCR, while the TCRdb copy is restricted to in-frame clones and leaves out a portion. The sample holds about 310,000 clones; about 88% are singletons and the top ten take about 9.9%. The CDR3 is 15 residues long. Trimming took off 4 bases at V and 5 bases at J, with 16 bases between the two ends. Germline loops: CDR1 KGHDR, CDR2 SFDVKD. The chain carries TRBV24-1 and TRBJ1-2, with D tentatively TRBD1 (6 bases). Sequencing was carried out using PBMCs or T cells enriched from blood (not recorded which). This TCR came from a woman aged 40 to 50 who had recovered from COVID-19. In nucleotides, the CDR3 is TGTGCCACCAGTGAAACAGGGTTAAATCGGTATGGCTACACCTTC. This sequence encodes CATSETGLNRYGYTF.